This T cell receptor (beta chain) was documented in a study of blood T cell repertoires in COVID-19. As processed by the authors: By means of reference gene primer amplification, nucleated cell counts were estimated. Measured with immunoSEQ multiplex PCR; TCRdb has only the in-frame clones, and not every one. The DNA gave D and trimming, while V, J and clone size come from that table. The sample includes approximately 290,000 clones, around 89% of them seen just once. This TCR came from a woman in her sixties or seventies with acute or convalescent COVID-19. Sample: peripheral blood.

The CDR3 protein is CASSPRARDYEQYF. DNA for the CDR3: TGTGCCAGCAGCCCTCGAGCACGGGATTACGAGCAGTACTTC. The rearrangement links TRBV21-1 to TRBJ2-7; the D segment call TRBD2 is taken from the table without a DNA check. TRBV21-1 represents a pseudogene. The CDR3 has 14 amino acids.